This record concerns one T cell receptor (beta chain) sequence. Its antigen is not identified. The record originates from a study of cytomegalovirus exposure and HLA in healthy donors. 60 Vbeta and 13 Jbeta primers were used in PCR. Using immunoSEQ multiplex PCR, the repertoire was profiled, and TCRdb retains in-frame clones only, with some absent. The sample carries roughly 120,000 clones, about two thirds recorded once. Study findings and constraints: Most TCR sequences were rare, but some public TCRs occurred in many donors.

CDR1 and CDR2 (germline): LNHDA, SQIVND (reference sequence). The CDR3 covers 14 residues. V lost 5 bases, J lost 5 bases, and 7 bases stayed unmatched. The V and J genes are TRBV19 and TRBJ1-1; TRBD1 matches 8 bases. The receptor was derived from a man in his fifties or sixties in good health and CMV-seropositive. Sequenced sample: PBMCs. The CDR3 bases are TGTGCCAGTAGTGCCCTGACAGGGGATACTGAAGCTTTCTTT. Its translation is CASSALTGDTEAFF.